This TCR beta chain was identified in a study of shared clonotypes between healthy human individuals. Study-wide background: Two women and three men aged 18 to 49 made up the donors. Overall study findings and caveats: Genetic and exposure-history diversity was limited by the small donor number. Larger estimated richness was generally seen in naive subsets than in memory subsets.

In the authors' workflow: Filtering differed since immunoSEQ provided only junctions, with no quality scores. Generated by immunoSEQ multiplex PCR, the TCRdb table keeps only in-frame clones and is missing some. That table gives V, J and clone size, and the DNA gave D and trimming. The profile shows under 2,000,000 clones, roughly 95% of them singletons. Naive CD8 cells lacked CD45RO, underwent positive selection for CCR7 and left out terminally differentiated effector memory CD45RA+ cells. A word on this clone: What it binds is not known.

CDR3 length: 13 residues. Germline CDR1 SGHVS, CDR2 FQNEAQ. V lost 0 bases, J lost 4 bases, and 7 bases lay in between. Sequenced: naive CD8+ T cells sorted from blood. This receptor was obtained from a man younger than 35 in good health. The V call is TRBV7-8, the J call TRBJ2-7; D gene ambiguous. The chain's CDR3 is CASSLAPEYEQYF. In DNA form, the CDR3 reads TGTGCCAGCAGCTTAGCGCCAGAATACGAGCAGTACTTC. Using reference TRBV7-8 and TRBJ2-7 for the parts outside the CDR3, the full variable domain is GAGVSQSPRYKVAKRGQDVALRCDPISGHVSLFWYQQALGQGPEFLTYFQNEAQLDKSGLPSDRFFAERPEGSVSTLKIQRTQQEDSAVYLCASSLAPEYEQYFGPGTRLTVT.